The next 16 T cell receptor beta chains were all read from a single sample in a study of blood T cell repertoires in COVID-19. The repertoire was sequenced with immunoSEQ multiplex PCR; TCRdb's copy has only in-frame clones and lacks some. The table shows around 250,000 clones, with roughly nine tenths occurring only once. Sequences were obtained from PBMCs or T cells enriched from blood (not recorded which). The receptors derive from a human donor in a cohort exposed to, infected with or recovered from COVID-19 (not recorded which). The donor label of this sample is uncertain.

This chain joins TRBV10-3 and TRBJ2-1; 9 bases align to TRBD1. The J segment lost 7 bases and the V segment lost 5 bases, leaving 3 bases of the junction unmatched. The CDR3 consists of 13 residues. The germline CDR1 and CDR2 sequences are ENHRY and SYGVKD. The CDR3 region is CAISRTGVNEQFF. In nucleotides, the CDR3 is TGTGCCATCAGTAGGACAGGGGTAAATGAGCAGTTCTTC.

The chain combines TRBV2 with TRBJ2-3; possible D gene TRBD2, 6 bases. V was clipped by 2 bases and J by 4 bases, with 10 bases between them. The germline V gene encodes CDR1 SNHLY and CDR2 FYNNEI. CDR3 length: 14 amino acids. CDR3 protein: CASSEQGLADTQYF. CDR3 sequence (DNA): TGTGCCAGCAGTGAACAGGGACTGGCAGATACGCAGTATTTT.

V and J are TRBV7-3 and TRBJ2-1; D is perhaps TRBD2 (6 bases). V was clipped by 0 bases and J by 0 bases, with 12 bases between them. The germline gives CDR1 SGHTA, CDR2 FQGTGA. The CDR3 has 17 amino acids. CDR3 DNA sequence: TGTGCCAGCAGCTTAACCTCCAGGCGGGGCTCCTACAATGAGCAGTTCTTC. Its protein is CASSLTSRRGSYNEQFF.

This chain links TRBV30 with TRBJ1-1; 9 bases align to TRBD1. This CDR3 has 12 amino acids. CDR1 and CDR2 from the germline V gene are GTSNPN and SVGIG (reference sequence). V gave up 5 bases and J gave up 5 bases; unmatched junction bases: 3. CDR3 DNA sequence: TGTGCCTGGGGGACAGGGACTACTGAAGCTTTCTTT. Its protein is CAWGTGTTEAFF.

The V gene is TRBV7-9, the J gene TRBJ1-3; D not resolved. In germline, CDR1 is SEHNR, CDR2 FQNEAQ (reference sequence). The CDR3 sequence is 15 residues long. Trimming shortened V by 2 bases and J by 0 bases, and 8 bases separated the two germline ends. DNA for the CDR3: TGTGCCAGCAGCTTATCACAGCTCTCTGGAAACACCATATATTTT. It codes for CASSLSQLSGNTIYF.

This clone was observed a few times. The chain has TRBV18 and TRBJ2-7, with TRBD2 identical over 14 bases. Germline CDR1 reads KGHSH; CDR2 reads LQKENI. The CDR3 spans 15 residues. With 3 bases clipped from V and 7 bases from J, the junction kept 5 bases outside the gene matches. CDR3 sequence (DNA): TGTGCCAGCTCACCCGGACTAGCGGGGGGCGGGGAGCAGTACTTC. Its translation is CASSPGLAGGGEQYF.

The chain joins TRBV5-1 to TRBJ2-2; D unclear. This CDR3 has 14 amino acids. The germline CDR1 and CDR2 sequences are SGHRS and YFSETQ. The ends were cut back, 0 bases at V and 7 bases at J, with 10 bases in the middle. The CDR3 nucleotides read TGCGCCAGCAGCTTGGCTATGGTTGGCGGGGAGCTGTTTTTT. Protein: CASSLAMVGGELFF.

The V gene is TRBV18, the J gene TRBJ2-7, with a possible D match to TRBD2 (6 bases). The CDR3 runs to 14 residues. V lost 6 bases and J 3 bases, leaving 15 bases between the germline ends. Germline V gene sequence: CDR1 KGHSH, CDR2 LQKENI. In DNA, the CDR3 is TGTGCCAGCTCCCCTCCGGGGGAGAGCTACGAGCAGTACTTC. Amino acid sequence: CASSPPGESYEQYF.

The chain recombines TRBV27 with TRBJ1-2, with 9 bases fitting TRBD1. Trimming cost V 5 bases and J 7 bases; bases outside gene matches: 5. CDR1 MNHEY and CDR2 SMNVEV come from the germline V gene (reference sequence). This CDR3 region has 13 residues. The CDR3 DNA follows: TGTGCCAGCAGTCCTACAGGGGGCTCTGGCTACACCTTC. Translating it yields CASSPTGGSGYTF.

The gene calls are TRBV9 and TRBJ1-1; 9 bases are a match to TRBD1. J lost 5 bases, V lost 4 bases, and 6 bases had no gene match. CDR3 length equals 14 residues. Germline assignment: CDR1 SGDLS and CDR2 YYNGEE. The CDR3 reads CASSTTGGLTEAFF. CDR3 bases: TGTGCCAGCAGCACCACAGGGGGCCTTACTGAAGCTTTCTTT.

The J gene is TRBJ2-7, the V gene TRBV2; 10 bases are shared with TRBD1. The CDR3 covers 15 residues. The V gene's germline CDR1 is SNHLY and CDR2 FYNNEI. V lost 2 bases, J lost 2 bases, and 3 bases stayed unmatched. The CDR3 spells CASSETGTGAYEQYF. The CDR3 nucleotides read TGTGCCAGCAGTGAAACTGGGACAGGGGCCTACGAGCAGTACTTC.

The chain joins TRBV19 to TRBJ1-4; 7 positions match TRBD1. The V segment lost 4 bases and the J segment 6 bases; nucleotides outside the gene matches: 5. The germline CDR1 and CDR2 sequences are LNHDA and SQIVND (reference sequence). The CDR3 totals 14 residues. Written as DNA, the CDR3 is TGTGCCAGTAGTACTACCGGGACAGATGAAAAACTGTTTTTT. Protein sequence: CASSTTGTDEKLFF. Looking up the rest from reference TRBV19 and TRBJ1-4 gives the full variable domain: DGGITQSPKYLFRKEGQNVTLSCEQNLNHDAMYWYRQDPGQGLRLIYYSQIVNDFQKGDIAEGYSVSREKKESFPLTVTSAQKNPTAFYLCASSTTGTDEKLFFGSGTQLSVL.

The chain combines TRBV18 with TRBJ1-5; D may be TRBD1 (6 bases). CDR1 KGHSH and CDR2 LQKENI come from the germline V gene. V was pared by 3 bases and J by 1 base, with 19 bases between. The CDR3 spans 18 residues. In DNA, the CDR3 is TGTGCCAGCTCACCTGTACAGGGTAGTATTGGGAGCAATCAGCCCCAGCATTTT. As protein: CASSPVQGSIGSNQPQHF.

This chain joins TRBV4-3 and TRBJ1-1; D uncertain. V was cut by 0 bases and J by 4 bases, with 12 bases left in between. This CDR3 is built from 15 residues. Per germline, CDR1 LGHNA and CDR2 YSLEER. This chain's CDR3 is CASSQDTSGGTEAFF. In DNA form, the CDR3 reads TGCGCCAGCAGCCAAGATACATCGGGAGGCACTGAAGCTTTCTTT.

This clone was counted once. The rearrangement joins TRBV3-1 (or the pseudogene TRBV3-2) to TRBJ1-1; 9 bases are a match to TRBD1. The CDR3 is 14 residues long. Germline loops: CDR1 LGHDT, CDR2 YNNKEL (reference sequence). Germline trimming cut 7 bases from V and 4 bases from J; bases unmatched to any gene: 7. Written as DNA, the CDR3 is TGTGCCAGCATGCTAGGACAGGGGAGCACTGAAGCTTTCTTT. The encoded protein is CASMLGQGSTEAFF.

The rearrangement links TRBV19 to TRBJ1-2; tentatively, D is TRBD1 (6 bases). The germline V gene encodes CDR1 LNHDA and CDR2 SQIVND (reference sequence). V lost 9 bases, J lost 5 bases, and 13 bases lay in between. The CDR3 extends over 12 amino acids. The CDR3 coding sequence is TGTGCCAGCTTATATGGACAGTATGGCTACACCTTC. This gives the protein CASLYGQYGYTF.